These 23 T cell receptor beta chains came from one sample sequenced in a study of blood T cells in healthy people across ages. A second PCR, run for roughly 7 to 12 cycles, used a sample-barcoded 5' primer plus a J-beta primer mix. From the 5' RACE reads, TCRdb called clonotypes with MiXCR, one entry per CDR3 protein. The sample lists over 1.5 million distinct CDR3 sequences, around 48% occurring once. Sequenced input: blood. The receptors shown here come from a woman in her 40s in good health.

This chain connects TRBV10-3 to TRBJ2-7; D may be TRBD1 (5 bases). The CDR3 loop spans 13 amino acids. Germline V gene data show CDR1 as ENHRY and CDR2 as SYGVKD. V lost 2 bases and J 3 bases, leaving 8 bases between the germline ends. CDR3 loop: CAISETGDYEQYF. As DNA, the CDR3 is TGTGCCATCAGTGAGACAGGAGACTACGAGCAGTACTTC.

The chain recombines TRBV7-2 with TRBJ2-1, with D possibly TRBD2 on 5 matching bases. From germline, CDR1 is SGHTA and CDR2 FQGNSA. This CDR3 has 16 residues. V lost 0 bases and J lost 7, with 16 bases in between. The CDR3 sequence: CASSLAGVSIVNEQFF. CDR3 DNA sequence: TGTGCCAGCAGCTTAGCCGGGGTTTCCATAGTGAATGAGCAGTTCTTC.

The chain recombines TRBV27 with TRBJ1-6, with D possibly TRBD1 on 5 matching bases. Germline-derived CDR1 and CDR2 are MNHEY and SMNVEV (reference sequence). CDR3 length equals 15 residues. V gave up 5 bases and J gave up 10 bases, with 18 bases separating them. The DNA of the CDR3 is TGTGCCAGCAGTACCCCGACAGTTTTTGGGTCACCCCTCCACTTT. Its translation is CASSTPTVFGSPLHF.

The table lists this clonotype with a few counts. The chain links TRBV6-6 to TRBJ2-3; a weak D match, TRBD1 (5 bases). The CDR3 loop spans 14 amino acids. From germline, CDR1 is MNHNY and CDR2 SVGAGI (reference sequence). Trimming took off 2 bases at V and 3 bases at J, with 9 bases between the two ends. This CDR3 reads CASSYAQGTDTQYF. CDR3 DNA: TGTGCCAGCAGTTACGCGCAGGGTACAGATACGCAGTATTTT.

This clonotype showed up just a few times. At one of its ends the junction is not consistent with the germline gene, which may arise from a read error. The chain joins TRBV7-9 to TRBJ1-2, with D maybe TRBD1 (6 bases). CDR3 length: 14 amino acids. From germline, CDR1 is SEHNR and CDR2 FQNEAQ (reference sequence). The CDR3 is CASSSSRGLYGYTF. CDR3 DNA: TGTGCCAGTAGCTCCTCCAGGGGTCTCTATGGCTACACCTTC.

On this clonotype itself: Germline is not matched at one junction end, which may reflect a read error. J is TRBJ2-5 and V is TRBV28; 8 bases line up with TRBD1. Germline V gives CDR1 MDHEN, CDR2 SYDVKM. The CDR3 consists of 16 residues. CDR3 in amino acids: CASTTRDRRFQETQNF. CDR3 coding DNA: TGTGCCAGCACCACCAGGGACAGGAGGTTTCAAGAGACCCAGAACTTC.

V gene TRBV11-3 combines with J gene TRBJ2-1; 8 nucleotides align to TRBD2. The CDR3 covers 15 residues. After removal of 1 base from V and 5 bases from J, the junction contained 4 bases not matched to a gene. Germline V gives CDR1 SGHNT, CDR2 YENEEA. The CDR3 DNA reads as TGTGCCAGCAGCTTAGGCGCGGGGGGTCACAATGAGCAGTTCTTC. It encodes CASSLGAGGHNEQFF.

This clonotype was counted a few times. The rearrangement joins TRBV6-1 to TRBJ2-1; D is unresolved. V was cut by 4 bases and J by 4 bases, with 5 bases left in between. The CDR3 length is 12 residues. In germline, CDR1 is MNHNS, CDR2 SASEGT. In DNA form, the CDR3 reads TGTGCCAGCAGTGCACATTACAATGAGCAGTTCTTC. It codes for CASSAHYNEQFF.

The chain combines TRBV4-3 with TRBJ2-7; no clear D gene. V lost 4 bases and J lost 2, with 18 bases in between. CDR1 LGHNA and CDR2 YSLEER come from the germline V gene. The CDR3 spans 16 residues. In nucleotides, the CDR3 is TGCGCCAGCAGCCCGGACGCCTGGGCAGGCGCCTACGAGCAGTACTTC. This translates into CASSPDAWAGAYEQYF.

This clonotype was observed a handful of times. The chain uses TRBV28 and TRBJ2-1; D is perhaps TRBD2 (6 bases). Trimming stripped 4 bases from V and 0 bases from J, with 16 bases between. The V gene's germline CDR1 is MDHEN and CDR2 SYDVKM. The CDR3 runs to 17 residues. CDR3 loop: CASSSRQGGSSYNEQFF. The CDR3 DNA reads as TGTGCCAGCAGTTCGAGGCAGGGAGGAAGCTCCTACAATGAGCAGTTCTTC.

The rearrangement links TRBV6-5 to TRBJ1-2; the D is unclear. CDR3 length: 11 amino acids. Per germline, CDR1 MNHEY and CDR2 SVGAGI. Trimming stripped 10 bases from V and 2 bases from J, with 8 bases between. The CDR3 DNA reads TGTGCCACCGGAGCGAACTATGGCTACACCTTC. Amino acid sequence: CATGANYGYTF.

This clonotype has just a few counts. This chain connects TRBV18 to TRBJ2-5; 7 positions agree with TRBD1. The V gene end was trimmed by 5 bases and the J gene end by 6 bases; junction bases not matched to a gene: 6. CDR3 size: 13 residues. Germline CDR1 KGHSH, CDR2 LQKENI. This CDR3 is CASSTGQEQTQYF. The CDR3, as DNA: TGTGCCAGCTCAACCGGACAGGAGCAGACCCAGTACTTC.

The CDR3 loop reads CSAGARNSYNEQFF. The CDR3 bases are TGCAGTGCTGGGGCCAGAAACTCCTACAATGAGCAGTTCTTC. The chain carries TRBV20-1 and TRBJ2-1, with a weak D call TRBD1 (5 bases). Germline V lookup: CDR1 DFQATT, CDR2 SNEGSKA (reference sequence). Trimming left V 5 bases short and J 0 bases short, with 11 bases between. The CDR3 has 14 amino acids.

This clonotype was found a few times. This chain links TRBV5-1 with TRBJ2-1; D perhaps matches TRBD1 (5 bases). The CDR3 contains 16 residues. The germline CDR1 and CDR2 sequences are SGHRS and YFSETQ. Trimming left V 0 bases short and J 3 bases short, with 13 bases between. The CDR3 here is CASSLARDSSYNEQFF. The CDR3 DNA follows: TGCGCCAGCAGCTTGGCCCGAGACAGCAGCTACAATGAGCAGTTCTTC.

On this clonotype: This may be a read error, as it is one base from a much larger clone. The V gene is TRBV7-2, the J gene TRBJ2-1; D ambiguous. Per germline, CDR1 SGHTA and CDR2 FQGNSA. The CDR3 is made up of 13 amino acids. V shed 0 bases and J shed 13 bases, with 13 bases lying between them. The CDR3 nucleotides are TGTGCCAGCAGCTTAGCCAAACAAGAGACCCAGTTCTTC. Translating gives CASSLAKQETQFF.

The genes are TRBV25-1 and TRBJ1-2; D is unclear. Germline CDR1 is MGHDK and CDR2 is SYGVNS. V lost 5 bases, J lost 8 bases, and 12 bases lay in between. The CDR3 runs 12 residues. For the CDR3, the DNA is TGTGCCAGCAGTCATCCGGCATACGGCTACACCTTC. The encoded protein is CASSHPAYGYTF.

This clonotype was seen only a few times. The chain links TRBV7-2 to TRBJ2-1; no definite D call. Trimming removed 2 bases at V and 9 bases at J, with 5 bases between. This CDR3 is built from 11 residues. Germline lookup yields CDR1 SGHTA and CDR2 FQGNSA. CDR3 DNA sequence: TGTGCCAGCAGCTTAATTCGTGAGCAGTTCTTC. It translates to CASSLIREQFF.

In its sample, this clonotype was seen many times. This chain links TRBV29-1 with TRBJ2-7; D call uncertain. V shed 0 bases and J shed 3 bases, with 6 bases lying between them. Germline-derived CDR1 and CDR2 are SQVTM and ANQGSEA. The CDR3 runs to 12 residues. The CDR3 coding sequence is TGCAGCGTTGAAGATCCTGTCTACGAGCAGTACTTC. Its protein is CSVEDPVYEQYF.

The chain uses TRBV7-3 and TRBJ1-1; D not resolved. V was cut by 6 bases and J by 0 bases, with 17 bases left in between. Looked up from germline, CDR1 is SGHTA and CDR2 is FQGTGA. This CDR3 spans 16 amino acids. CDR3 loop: CASSPHVGAMNTEAFF. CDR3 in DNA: TGTGCCAGCAGTCCCCATGTGGGAGCTATGAACACTGAAGCTTTCTTT.

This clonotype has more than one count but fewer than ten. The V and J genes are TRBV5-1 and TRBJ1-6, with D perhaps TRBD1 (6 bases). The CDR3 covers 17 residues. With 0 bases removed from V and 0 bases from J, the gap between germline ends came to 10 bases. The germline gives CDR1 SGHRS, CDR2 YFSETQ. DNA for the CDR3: TGCGCCAGCAGCTTGGAAACAGGGTTCTCCTATAATTCACCCCTCCACTTT. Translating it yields CASSLETGFSYNSPLHF.

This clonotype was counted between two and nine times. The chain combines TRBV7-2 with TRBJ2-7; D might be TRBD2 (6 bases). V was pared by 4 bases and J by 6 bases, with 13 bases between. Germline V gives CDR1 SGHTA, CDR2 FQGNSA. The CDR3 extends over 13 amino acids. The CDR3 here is CASSSRGSGEQYF. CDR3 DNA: TGTGCCAGCAGCTCCCGGGGTAGCGGCGAGCAGTACTTC. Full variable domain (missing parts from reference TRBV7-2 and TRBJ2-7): GAGVSQSPSNKVTEKGKDVELRCDPISGHTALYWYRQSLGQGLEFLIYFQGNSAPDKSGLPSDRFSAERTGGSVSTLTIQRTQQEDSAVYLCASSSRGSGEQYFGPGTRLTVT.

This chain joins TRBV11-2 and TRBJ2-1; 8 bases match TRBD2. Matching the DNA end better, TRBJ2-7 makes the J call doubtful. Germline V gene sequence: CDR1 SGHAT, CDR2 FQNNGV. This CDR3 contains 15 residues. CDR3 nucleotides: TGTGCCAGCAGCAACCGCGGGGGGTCCTACAATGAGCAGTACTTC. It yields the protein CASSNRGGSYNEQYF.

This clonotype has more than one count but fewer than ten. CDR3 DNA sequence: TGTGCCAGCAGCTTATTCTCACAGGGGGGAATAGATCAGCCCCAGCATTTT. Its protein is CASSLFSQGGIDQPQHF. The chain links TRBV7-2 to TRBJ1-5, with 8 positions matching TRBD1. Looked up from germline, CDR1 is SGHTA and CDR2 is FQGNSA. The CDR3 consists of 17 residues. V lost 2 bases to trimming and J lost 5 bases; unmatched junction nucleotides: 11.